These 9 T cell receptor beta chains share one sample of origin, sequenced in a study of T cells after posttransplantation cyclophosphamide (dated by TCRdb to the mid-2010s). The label giving this sample's treatment or condition can be read as: high-dose cyclophosphamide on days +3 and +4 as single-agent GVHD prophylaxis. Busulfan and fludarabine conditioning, a related or unrelated marrow graft, and cyclophosphamide on days +3 and +4 were given to PTCy patients. The library relied on the immunoSEQ multiplex PCR assay. In TCRdb, the immuneACCESS table is reduced to in-frame sequences with V and J assigned. These tables do not hold every clone; where another copy was compared, an unresolved V gene accounts for under half, and the others remain unexplained. Listed for this sample are tens of thousands of clones, none observed only a single time. Around 1.7% of the sample is in the top ten clones. Sequencing was performed on PBMCs, taken after allogeneic stem cell transplant with posttransplant cyclophosphamide. The receptors were sampled from a male patient aged 18 to 35 who received an allogeneic stem cell transplant from a related donor, was CMV-positive, and had no GVHD. Following a transplant, some T cells may be graft donor cells, not patient cells.

This clone was seen repeatedly, ten times or more. The chain carries TRBV11-2 and TRBJ2-2, with TRBD2 matching over 10 bases. Germline loops: CDR1 SGHAT, CDR2 FQNNGV. The V segment lost 7 bases and the J segment 5 bases; nucleotides outside the gene matches: 4. The CDR3 is 14 amino acids. This CDR3 is CASIVAGGTGELFF. CDR3 nucleotide sequence: TGTGCCAGCATCGTAGCGGGGGGTACCGGGGAGCTGTTTTTT.

This clone appeared many times. V and J are TRBV5-3 and TRBJ1-5; TRBD1 agrees at 10 bases. TRBV5-3 belongs to the ORF category, with a function that is uncertain. This CDR3 region has 18 residues. The V gene end was trimmed by 3 bases and the J gene end by 2 bases; junction bases not matched to a gene: 11. CDR3 sequence reads: CARSSRDRGYLGNQPQHF. CDR3 in DNA: TGTGCCAGAAGCTCCCGGGACAGGGGATATCTTGGCAATCAGCCCCAGCATTTT.

This clone was detected many times. J is TRBJ1-5 and V is TRBV19, with D perhaps TRBD1 (5 bases). Per germline, CDR1 LNHDA and CDR2 SQIVND (reference sequence). The V and J ends lost 6 bases and 4 bases respectively, with 13 bases between them. This CDR3 spans 14 amino acids. The CDR3 sequence is CASRGQGPNQPQHF. CDR3 bases: TGTGCCAGTAGAGGGCAGGGTCCAAATCAGCCCCAGCATTTT.

This clone was observed at least ten times. This chain uses TRBV11-2 with TRBJ2-1; 9 bases are shared with TRBD2. The germline gives CDR1 SGHAT, CDR2 FQNNGV. This CDR3 is 19 amino acids long. With V trimmed by 0 bases and J by 1 base, 10 bases remained unmatched. The CDR3: CASSLDLGSGRLSYNEQFF. CDR3 bases: TGTGCCAGCAGCTTAGATCTTGGTAGCGGGAGACTATCCTACAATGAGCAGTTCTTC.

This clone was observed many times. V usage is TRBV19 and J usage is TRBJ2-7; 7 positions agree with TRBD1. The germline CDR1 and CDR2 sequences are LNHDA and SQIVND (reference sequence). V was clipped by 4 bases and J by 3 bases; unmatched bases: 3. The CDR3 length is 13 residues. CDR3 sequence (DNA): TGTGCCAGTAGTACCGGGACAGACTACGAGCAGTACTTC. Amino acids: CASSTGTDYEQYF.

The table lists this clone with many counts. V is TRBV5-1 and J is TRBJ2-3; 7 bases map to TRBD1. This CDR3 has 15 amino acids. The V segment lost 2 bases and the J segment 5 bases; nucleotides outside the gene matches: 8. Germline-derived CDR1 and CDR2 are SGHRS and YFSETQ. For the CDR3, the DNA is TGCGCCAGCAGCTTCAGGACAGGTTCTCTAGATACGCAGTATTTT. This gives the protein CASSFRTGSLDTQYF.

This clone has a count of ten or more. The chain joins TRBV4-3 to TRBJ2-2; 12 bases are shared with TRBD2. This CDR3 region has 16 residues. Losses at the gene ends were 4 bases for V and 5 bases for J; bases not matched to a gene: 5. The V gene's germline CDR1 is LGHNA and CDR2 YSLEER. This CDR3 is CASSRQLAGGTGELFF. The CDR3 DNA follows: TGCGCCAGCAGCCGCCAACTAGCGGGAGGTACCGGGGAGCTGTTTTTT.

This clone was recorded many times. The chain employs TRBV5-1 and TRBJ2-7, with a weak D call TRBD2 (6 bases). Trimming pared 7 bases from V and 2 bases from J, leaving 13 bases between. The CDR3 sequence is 13 residues long. Germline V CDR1 and CDR2: SGHRS, YFSETQ. The CDR3 DNA sequence: TGCGCCAGCGCGACCGGGACTCCCTACGAGCAGTACTTC. It encodes CASATGTPYEQYF. Filled out from reference TRBV5-1 and TRBJ2-7, the complete variable domain reads KAGVTQTPRYLIKTRGQQVTLSCSPISGHRSVSWYQQTPGQGLQFLFEYFSETQRNKGNFPGRFSGRQFSNSRSEMNVSTLELGDSALYLCASATGTPYEQYFGPGTRLTVT.

There are many counts of this clone. The V call is TRBV11-1, the J call TRBJ2-3, with D perhaps matching TRBD2 (5 bases). CDR3 length equals 15 residues. Germline V CDR1 and CDR2: SGHAT, FQDESV (reference sequence). The V end lost 4 bases, the J end lost 2 bases, and 13 bases lay between the germline ends. CDR3 protein: CASSYRGIDTDTQYF. The CDR3 coding sequence is TGTGCCAGCAGCTACCGGGGAATTGACACAGATACGCAGTATTTT.